A single sample gave rise to the 29 T cell receptor beta chains below, sequenced in a study of shared clonotypes between healthy human individuals. Profiling relied on immunoSEQ multiplex PCR, and the TCRdb table lists in-frame clones only, not all of them. Of over 2,000,000 clones listed, around 93% were seen once; the top ten hold over 1.5%. Naive CD8 populations comprised CD45RO-negative cells positively selected for CCR7, excluding terminally differentiated effector memory CD45RA+ cells. Sequencing was done on a sample of naive CD8+ T cells from PBMCs. The receptor set was obtained from a man younger than 35 in good health. Some clones in this sample may be carry-over from other donors' samples.

This clone was seen just once. The chain carries TRBV15 and TRBJ2-1, with unresolved D. V lost 6 bases to trimming and J lost 4 bases, with 22 bases between them. CDR1 and CDR2 from the germline V gene are LNHNV and YYDKDF (reference sequence). The CDR3 is 17 amino acids. CDR3 in DNA: TGTGCCACCAGTTCCACGGTGGTGGGCGGAGTATACAATGAGCAGTTCTTC. Amino acids: CATSSTVVGGVYNEQFF.

This chain links TRBV4-1 with TRBJ2-1; a weak D match, TRBD2 (7 bases). V lost 0 bases and J lost 1, with 13 bases in between. The CDR3 is made up of 17 amino acids. CDR1 MGHRA and CDR2 YSYEKL come from the germline V gene. The CDR3 DNA is TGCGCCAGCAGCCAAGACGGGGGGCTATGGTCCTACAATGAGCAGTTCTTC. Its protein is CASSQDGGLWSYNEQFF.

The chain couples TRBV6-6 to TRBJ1-2; D is possibly TRBD1 (6 bases). In germline, CDR1 is MNHNY, CDR2 SVGAGI (reference sequence). The CDR3 loop spans 14 amino acids. V was clipped by 6 bases and J by 6 bases, with 17 bases between them. In DNA, the CDR3 is TGTGCCAGCAGGGAAGGAGGACAGTATAATGGCTACACCTTC. Protein sequence: CASREGGQYNGYTF.

The chain couples TRBV7-3 to TRBJ2-1; TRBD2 might be the D (5 bases). Trimming took 5 bases from V and 8 from J, leaving 19 bases between them. The germline CDR1 and CDR2 sequences are SGHTA and FQGTGA. There are 15 residues in the CDR3. The DNA for the CDR3 is TGTGCCAGCAGCCTCCCGGAGTCGGGAAGCGATGAGCAGTTCTTC. Amino acid sequence: CASSLPESGSDEQFF.

This chain links TRBV4-1 with TRBJ2-7, with 10 positions matching TRBD2. V shed 6 bases, J shed 6 bases, and the junction held 5 bases outside the gene matches. CDR1 and CDR2 (germline): MGHRA, YSYEKL. This CDR3 has 13 residues. The CDR3 protein is CASSSGRRTEQYF. Here the CDR3 DNA reads TGCGCCAGCAGTAGCGGGAGGAGAACCGAGCAGTACTTC.

The chain combines TRBV28 with TRBJ1-1; TRBD1 aligns across 7 bases. CDR1 and CDR2 from the germline V gene are MDHEN and SYDVKM. Trimming at V came to 2 bases and at J to 5 bases, leaving 11 bases not matched to a gene. This CDR3 is 16 amino acids long. The CDR3 loop is CASSLPPRQGWTEAFF. CDR3 nucleotide sequence: TGTGCCAGCAGTTTACCTCCCCGACAGGGATGGACTGAAGCTTTCTTT.

This clone has only one observation. The chain carries TRBV7-9 and TRBJ2-3; D unclear. This CDR3 contains 17 residues. The germline V gene encodes CDR1 SEHNR and CDR2 FQNEAQ (reference sequence). V gave up 0 bases and J gave up 3 bases, with 16 bases separating them. The CDR3 bases are TGTGCCAGCAGCTTAGCGGTCCTATCCACAGCGACAGATACGCAGTATTTT. Translation: CASSLAVLSTATDTQYF. The variable domain in full, with the rest retrieved from reference TRBV7-9 and TRBJ2-3, is DTGVSQNPRHKITKRGQNVTFRCDPISEHNRLYWYRQTLGQGPEFLTYFQNEAQLEKSRLLSDRFSAERPKGSFSTLEIQRTEQGDSAMYLCASSLAVLSTATDTQYFGPGTRLTVL.

The genes are TRBV25-1 and TRBJ2-1; 12 bases are a match to TRBD2. In germline, CDR1 is MGHDK, CDR2 SYGVNS. Trimming at V came to 4 bases and at J to 3 bases, leaving 4 bases not matched to a gene. This CDR3 is 16 amino acids long. The CDR3 DNA reads as TGTGCCAGCAGTGGGTGGACTAGCGGGAACTACAATGAGCAGTTCTTC. Amino acid sequence: CASSGWTSGNYNEQFF.

The chain combines TRBV19 with TRBJ1-4; D unclear. Germline-derived CDR1 and CDR2 are LNHDA and SQIVND (reference sequence). The CDR3 runs to 14 residues. Trimming pared 0 bases from V and 13 bases from J, leaving 15 bases between. CDR3 bases: TGTGCCAGTAGTATAGATCGTTGGGCGCAGGCACTGTTTTTT. Protein sequence: CASSIDRWAQALFF.

The chain is built from TRBV4-3 and TRBJ2-7; D may be TRBD1 (8 bases). Germline V lookup: CDR1 LGHNA, CDR2 YSLEER. This CDR3 contains 16 residues. The ends were cut back, 4 bases at V and 2 bases at J, with 18 bases in the middle. The CDR3 loop reads CASSRLTGGGTYEQYF. The CDR3 DNA follows: TGCGCCAGCAGCCGCCTAACAGGGGGGGGGACCTACGAGCAGTACTTC.

The V gene is TRBV5-1, the J gene TRBJ2-7; possibly TRBD1 for D (6 bases). Germline V gene sequence: CDR1 SGHRS, CDR2 YFSETQ. V was shortened by 1 base and J by 2 bases, with 13 bases between the two germline ends. The CDR3 contains 15 residues. CDR3 residues: CASSLKDSPAYEQYF. The CDR3 coding sequence is TGCGCCAGCAGCTTGAAGGACAGTCCGGCCTACGAGCAGTACTTC.

This sequence joins TRBV5-1 and TRBJ2-4; 9 bases are shared with TRBD2. This CDR3 comprises 20 residues. Per germline, CDR1 SGHRS and CDR2 YFSETQ. J was trimmed by 4 bases and V by 0 bases; bases with no gene match: 17. CDR3 loop: CASSLGPTGGRAILKNIQYF. The CDR3 nucleotides are TGCGCCAGCAGCTTGGGGCCCACTGGCGGGAGGGCCATATTGAAAAACATTCAGTACTTC.

V and J are TRBV6-1 and TRBJ1-4; TRBD1 matches 11 bases. The CDR3 consists of 17 residues. Germline V lookup: CDR1 MNHNS, CDR2 SASEGT. Losses at the gene ends were 3 bases for V and 8 bases for J; bases not matched to a gene: 11. In DNA, the CDR3 is TGTGCCAGCAGTGACCTTGCCGTGGACAGGGGGCGGGAAAAACTGTTTTTT. This translates into CASSDLAVDRGREKLFF.

The chain couples TRBV28 to TRBJ1-5; D may be TRBD1 (6 bases). The V end lost 7 bases, the J end lost 0 bases, and 16 bases lay between the germline ends. Per the germline V gene, CDR1 is MDHEN and CDR2 is SYDVKM. The CDR3 consists of 16 residues. The CDR3 sequence: CASNKDRTYSNQPQHF. CDR3 coding DNA: TGTGCCAGCAATAAGGACAGAACTTATAGCAATCAGCCCCAGCATTTT.

The CDR3 nucleotides are TGTGCCAGCAGTTTATCCCATCGGACCCTTAGCACAGATACGCAGTATTTT. Amino acid sequence: CASSLSHRTLSTDTQYF. The V call is TRBV27, the J call TRBJ2-3; D is unclear. V dropped 0 bases and J dropped 0 bases, with 13 bases sitting between them. The CDR3 sequence is 17 residues long. Germline values: CDR1 MNHEY, CDR2 SMNVEV (reference sequence).

Points on this clone: The identical CDR3 is also encoded by other nucleotide sequences in the sample. This rearrangement joins TRBV11-2 to TRBJ2-7, with D perhaps matching TRBD1 or TRBD2 (5 bases each). Germline CDR1 and CDR2: SGHAT and FQNNGV. The CDR3 is made up of 14 amino acids. Trimming pared 5 bases from V and 2 bases from J, leaving 13 bases between. The CDR3 sequence is CASSPGQGAYEQYF. In nucleotides, the CDR3 is TGTGCCAGCAGCCCCGGGCAGGGAGCCTACGAGCAGTACTTC.

J is TRBJ1-1 and V is TRBV11-1; 8 nucleotides match TRBD1. In germline, CDR1 is SGHAT, CDR2 FQDESV (reference sequence). Losses at the gene ends were 5 bases for V and 0 bases for J; bases not matched to a gene: 2. The length of the CDR3 is 14 residues. The CDR3 loop reads CASSRTGLNTEAFF. The CDR3 DNA follows: TGTGCCAGCAGCCGGACAGGGTTGAACACTGAAGCTTTCTTT. Filled out from reference TRBV11-1 and TRBJ1-1, the complete variable domain reads EAEVAQSPRYKITEKSQAVAFWCDPISGHATLYWYRQILGQGPELLVQFQDESVVDDSQLPKDRFSAERLKGVDSTLKIQPAELGDSAMYLCASSRTGLNTEAFFGQGTRLTVV.

This chain links TRBV4-1 with TRBJ2-7; a weak D match, TRBD1 (5 bases). Germline assignment: CDR1 MGHRA and CDR2 YSYEKL. CDR3 length: 16 residues. Trimming took off 2 bases at V and 0 bases at J, with 14 bases between the two ends. The CDR3 coding sequence is TGCGCCAGCAGCCAATTAACAGGTCTAAGCTCCTACGAGCAGTACTTC. Translation: CASSQLTGLSSYEQYF.

This clone was recorded once. A much larger clone lies a single base off, so this may be a read error. Additional DNA sequences in this sample encode the identical CDR3. This sequence joins TRBV28 and TRBJ1-5; D remains ambiguous. Deletions cut 2 bases from V and 7 bases from J, with 3 bases between. Per germline, CDR1 MDHEN and CDR2 SYDVKM. This CDR3 contains 11 residues. In nucleotides, the CDR3 is TGTGCCAGCAGTTTAAACCAGCCCCAGCATTTT. Its translation: CASSLNQPQHF. The full variable domain, rest sourced from reference TRBV28 and TRBJ1-5, is DVKVTQSSRYLVKRTGEKVFLECVQDMDHENMFWYRQDPGLGLRLIYFSYDVKMKEKGDIPEGYSVSREKKERFSLILESASTNQTSMYLCASSLNQPQHFGDGTRLSIL.

The chain is built from TRBV5-1 and TRBJ2-1, with D perhaps TRBD2 (6 bases). In germline, CDR1 is SGHRS, CDR2 YFSETQ. Trimming pared 4 bases from V and 2 bases from J, leaving 10 bases between. The CDR3 spans 14 residues. This CDR3 is CASSLVAAYNEQFF. CDR3 coding DNA: TGCGCCAGCAGCCTGGTAGCGGCCTACAATGAGCAGTTCTTC.

The DNA for the CDR3 is TGCGCCAGCAGCCAAACGAGGACAGGGGTCTACGAGCAGTACTTC. It codes for CASSQTRTGVYEQYF. J is TRBJ2-7 and V is TRBV4-3; TRBD1 aligns across 9 bases. CDR3 length equals 15 residues. CDR1 and CDR2 (germline): LGHNA, YSLEER. The V segment lost 2 bases and the J segment 3 bases; nucleotides outside the gene matches: 5.

The CDR3: CASSGSGQGDGYEQYF. In DNA, the CDR3 is TGTGCCAGCAGTGGCTCCGGACAGGGGGACGGCTACGAGCAGTACTTC. V is TRBV25-1 and J is TRBJ2-7; the match to TRBD1 covers 10 bases. CDR1 is MGHDK and CDR2 is SYGVNS in the germline V gene. This CDR3 comprises 16 residues. Unmatched junction bases numbered 9, after V lost 4 bases and J lost 3 bases.

The rearrangement links TRBV6-1 to TRBJ2-7; D tentatively reads TRBD1 or TRBD2 (5 bases each). Trimming cost V 4 bases and J 3 bases, with 16 bases left between them. The CDR3 is 15 amino acids. Germline V CDR1 and CDR2: MNHNS, SASEGT. The CDR3 here is CASSGPGTLNYEQYF. In nucleotides, the CDR3 is TGTGCCAGCAGTGGGCCCGGGACCCTCAACTACGAGCAGTACTTC.

This rearrangement joins TRBV27 to TRBJ1-4, with D possibly matching TRBD1 (6 bases). The V end was cut by 5 bases, the J end by 0 bases, with 13 bases between. In germline, CDR1 is MNHEY, CDR2 SMNVEV (reference sequence). The CDR3 has 16 residues. For the CDR3, the DNA is TGTGCCAGCAGTATCGGACAGCCGGCAACTAATGAAAAACTGTTTTTT. This gives the protein CASSIGQPATNEKLFF.

This sequence joins TRBV9 and TRBJ2-1; D is possibly TRBD2 (5 bases). V was trimmed by 5 bases and J by 7 bases, leaving 7 bases between them. CDR1 SGDLS and CDR2 YYNGEE come from the germline V gene. CDR3 length: 11 residues. The CDR3 nucleotides are TGTGCCAGCAGTATAGCGAATGAGCAGTTCTTC. Protein sequence: CASSIANEQFF. The whole variable domain, filled in from reference TRBV9 and TRBJ2-1, reads DSGVTQTPKHLITATGQRVTLRCSPRSGDLSVYWYQQSLDQGLQFLIQYYNGEERAKGNILERFSAQQFPDLHSELNLSSLELGDSALYFCASSIANEQFFGPGTRLTVL.

The rearrangement joins TRBV5-1 to TRBJ2-2; 9 nucleotides align to TRBD2. Germline lookup yields CDR1 SGHRS and CDR2 YFSETQ. Trimming at V came to 1 base and at J to 5 bases, leaving 18 bases not matched to a gene. The CDR3 is made up of 20 amino acids. Here the CDR3 DNA reads TGCGCCAGCAGCTTGTCAGGGTTCAGGCGGGAGGGCCTTCGGACCGGGGAGCTGTTTTTT. Amino acids: CASSLSGFRREGLRTGELFF.

This chain connects TRBV4-1 to TRBJ2-7; 7 positions match TRBD1. CDR1 is MGHRA and CDR2 is YSYEKL in the germline V gene. CDR3 length equals 13 residues. Losses at the gene ends were 5 bases for V and 5 bases for J; bases not matched to a gene: 6. The CDR3 region is CASSEATGNEQYF. For the CDR3, the DNA is TGCGCCAGCAGCGAAGCGACAGGGAACGAGCAGTACTTC.

The chain combines TRBV19 with TRBJ2-7, with D unclear. Trimming left V 1 base short and J 3 bases short, with 10 bases between. Per germline, CDR1 LNHDA and CDR2 SQIVND (reference sequence). This CDR3 has 14 residues. Here the CDR3 reads CASSIGEGFYEQYF. The CDR3 nucleotides are TGTGCCAGTAGTATAGGGGAAGGATTCTACGAGCAGTACTTC.

This rearrangement joins TRBV11-2 to TRBJ1-3; tentative D call: TRBD1 (6 bases). The germline CDR1 and CDR2 sequences are SGHAT and FQNNGV. The length of the CDR3 is 14 residues. V was clipped by 7 bases and J by 4 bases, with 14 bases between them. This chain's CDR3 is CASNPGRGGNTIYF. The CDR3 coding sequence is TGTGCCAGCAACCCGGGCAGGGGAGGAAACACCATATATTTT.